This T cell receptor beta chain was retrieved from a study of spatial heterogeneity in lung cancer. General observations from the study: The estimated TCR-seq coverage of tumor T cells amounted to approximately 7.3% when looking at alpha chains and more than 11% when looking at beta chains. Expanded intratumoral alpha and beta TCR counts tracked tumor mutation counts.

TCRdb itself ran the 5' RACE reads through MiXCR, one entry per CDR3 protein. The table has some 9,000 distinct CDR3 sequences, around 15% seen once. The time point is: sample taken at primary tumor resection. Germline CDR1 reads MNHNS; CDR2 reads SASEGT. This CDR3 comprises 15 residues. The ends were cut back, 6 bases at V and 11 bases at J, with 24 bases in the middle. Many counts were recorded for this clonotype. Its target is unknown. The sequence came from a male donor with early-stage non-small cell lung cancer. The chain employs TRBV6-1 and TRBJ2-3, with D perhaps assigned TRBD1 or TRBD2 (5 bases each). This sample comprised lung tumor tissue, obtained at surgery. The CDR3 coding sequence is TGTGCCAGCAGGGGCTATTCCGGGGCCCTGATCGTGCAGTATTTT. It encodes CASRGYSGALIVQYF.